This T cell receptor beta chain was captured in a study of early T cells in non-severe SARS-CoV-2 infection. Study details: Sequencing was performed on bulk RNA from unsorted whole blood, leaving chains unpaired. General study results and limits: Anti-spike CD8 specificities were favored by VDJdb matching, whose results missed private and CD4 specificities.

Ten or more counts support this clonotype. Its specificity is unknown. The TCR library protocol was used to attach unique molecular identifiers. These identifiers were attached to individual cDNA molecules. MiXCR was run by TCRdb on the 5' RACE reads, yielding one entry per CDR3 protein. In the table there are tens of thousands of distinct CDR3 sequences, about 16% of which are singletons. This CDR3 contains 18 residues. Germline V gene lookup returns CDR1 MDHEN and CDR2 SYDVKM. V was clipped by 5 bases and J by 0 bases, with 17 bases between them. Sequenced sample: whole blood. V usage is TRBV28 and J usage is TRBJ2-6; a weak D match, TRBD1 (6 bases). The receptor was derived from an adult who was a healthcare worker with PCR-confirmed SARS-CoV-2 infection or an uninfected control (not recorded which). The CDR3 DNA reads TGTGCCAGCAGTCTACTCGACAGGTTTATCTCTGGGGCCAACGTCCTGACTTTC. It yields the protein CASSLLDRFISGANVLTF.